Listed here are 27 T cell receptor beta chains from one sample, sequenced in a study of shared clonotypes between healthy human individuals. Naive CD8 isolation took CD45RO-negative cells positively selected for CCR7 and excluded terminally differentiated effector memory CD45RA+ cells. The data were produced by immunoSEQ multiplex PCR, yet TCRdb's version contains in-frame clones alone and is incomplete. Of approximately 2,200,000 clones in the sample, 85% to 95% were seen once. Sequencing was performed on naive CD8+ T cells from PBMCs. These receptor sequences come from a man between 18 and 29 years old in good health. Some clones in this sample may be carry-over from other donors' samples.

V is TRBV13 and J is TRBJ1-1; 7 positions agree with TRBD1. Unmatched junction bases numbered 8, after V lost 4 bases and J lost 0 bases. CDR3 size: 16 residues. Germline assignment: CDR1 PRHDT and CDR2 FYEKMQ (reference sequence). In DNA form, the CDR3 reads TGTGCCAGCAGCTCTGGGGACAGTTACTTGAACACTGAAGCTTTCTTT. This gives the protein CASSSGDSYLNTEAFF.

The chain employs TRBV28 and TRBJ2-1, with D perhaps matching TRBD1 or TRBD2 (5 bases each). Germline CDR1 MDHEN, CDR2 SYDVKM. This CDR3 is built from 13 residues. The V end was cut by 10 bases, the J end by 6 bases, with 16 bases between. The CDR3 here is CATQRDGFNEQFF. Here the CDR3 DNA reads TGTGCCACCCAAAGGGACGGCTTCAATGAGCAGTTCTTC.

The rearrangement uses TRBV2 and TRBJ1-5; D might be TRBD1 (6 bases). CDR1 and CDR2 from the germline V gene are SNHLY and FYNNEI. Trimming took 2 bases from V and 5 from J, leaving 25 bases between them. The CDR3 is made up of 19 amino acids. The DNA for the CDR3 is TGTGCCAGCAGTGAAAGTCTCGCCGTTCGACAGGAGCATTATCAGCCCCAGCATTTT. Its protein product is CASSESLAVRQEHYQPQHF.

J is TRBJ2-3 and V is TRBV7-9; D remains ambiguous. Germline V gene data show CDR1 as SEHNR and CDR2 as FQNEAQ (reference sequence). Trimming pared 1 base from V and 3 bases from J, leaving 11 bases between. The CDR3 runs to 15 residues. DNA for the CDR3: TGTGCCAGCAGCTTAGGCCCTTGGTTAACAGATACGCAGTATTTT. It is translated as CASSLGPWLTDTQYF.

This sequence joins TRBV5-8 and TRBJ1-2, with a tentative D call TRBD1 (5 bases). CDR1 and CDR2 from the germline V gene are SGHTS and YDEGEE. V lost 4 bases and J 4 bases, leaving 17 bases between the germline ends. This CDR3 comprises 15 residues. CDR3 nucleotides: TGTGCCAGCAGCGCTGCGACAGAGTTCGCCTATGGCTACACCTTC. It translates to CASSAATEFAYGYTF.

V is TRBV28 and J is TRBJ2-2, with 8 bases lining up with TRBD1. With 11 bases clipped from V and 5 bases from J, the junction kept 7 bases outside the gene matches. This CDR3 spans 13 amino acids. Germline V gene lookup returns CDR1 MDHEN and CDR2 SYDVKM. The CDR3 DNA sequence: TGTGCCTGCGGACAGGGAAGGACCGGGGAGCTGTTTTTT. It specifies CACGQGRTGELFF.

The V and J genes are TRBV29-1 and TRBJ1-2; D remains ambiguous. Germline CDR1 SQVTM, CDR2 ANQGSEA. The ends were cut back, 4 bases at V and 8 bases at J, with 17 bases in the middle. The CDR3 contains 13 residues. The CDR3 DNA sequence: TGCAGCGTTGGAGAGTGGGATGGAGGAGGCTACACCTTC. Translation gives CSVGEWDGGGYTF.

This chain joins TRBV27 and TRBJ2-3; no definite D call. V was clipped by 3 bases and J by 6 bases, with 13 bases between them. The CDR3 totals 14 residues. CDR1 is MNHEY and CDR2 is SMNVEV in the germline V gene (reference sequence). The CDR3 DNA follows: TGTGCCAGCAGTTTGTATCCGGGCGCGGATACGCAGTATTTT. Encoded protein: CASSLYPGADTQYF.

This sequence joins TRBV27 and TRBJ1-4; no clear D gene. The CDR3 has 20 amino acids. Germline V gene lookup returns CDR1 MNHEY and CDR2 SMNVEV (reference sequence). The V gene lost 9 bases and the J gene lost 14 bases, with 43 bases spanning the gap. CDR3 nucleotide sequence: TGTGCCAGTCTTGGGCGAGGGAAAACTAATGAAAAACTGTTTTCCTTAAAGCTGTTTTTT. It translates to CASLGRGKTNEKLFSLKLFF.

V usage is TRBV5-1 and J usage is TRBJ2-3; 9 nucleotides match TRBD1. J lost 1 base, V lost 5 bases, and 8 bases had no gene match. This CDR3 is 16 amino acids long. The germline CDR1 and CDR2 sequences are SGHRS and YFSETQ. CDR3: CASRKGQGERTDTQYF. The CDR3 bases are TGCGCCAGCAGGAAGGGACAGGGTGAGCGCACAGATACGCAGTATTTT. The whole variable domain, remainder taken from reference TRBV5-1 and TRBJ2-3, is KAGVTQTPRYLIKTRGQQVTLSCSPISGHRSVSWYQQTPGQGLQFLFEYFSETQRNKGNFPGRFSGRQFSNSRSEMNVSTLELGDSALYLCASRKGQGERTDTQYFGPGTRLTVL.

This clone has just one count. The J gene is TRBJ2-1, the V gene TRBV10-2; 10 bases align to TRBD2. The germline V gene has CDR1 WSHSY and CDR2 SAAADI. CDR3 size: 14 residues. V trimming: 5 bases; J trimming: 4 bases; junction bases outside the gene matches: 2. CDR3 sequence: CASSSSGRYNEQFF. The CDR3 nucleotides are TGCGCCAGCAGTTCTAGCGGGAGATACAATGAGCAGTTCTTC.

This clone was detected once. The chain is built from TRBV11-2 and TRBJ2-7; 8 bases line up with TRBD1. The V gene end was trimmed by 6 bases and the J gene end by 1 base; junction bases not matched to a gene: 11. CDR3 length equals 16 residues. CDR1 is SGHAT and CDR2 is FQNNGV in the germline V gene. CDR3 coding DNA: TGTGCCAGCAGGGACCGACAGGGGCCAAATTCCTACGAGCAGTACTTC. Protein: CASRDRQGPNSYEQYF.

This clone was seen only once. This chain connects TRBV5-4 to TRBJ2-1; unclear D gene. Germline V gives CDR1 SGHNT, CDR2 YYREEE (reference sequence). Deletions cut 3 bases from V and 13 bases from J, with 11 bases between. This CDR3 has 11 residues. CDR3: CASSSSSIQFF. The CDR3 coding sequence is TGTGCCAGCAGCTCTTCATCGATACAGTTCTTC.

This clone was recorded only once. The same CDR3 is also encoded by other DNA sequences in this sample. The rearrangement joins TRBV9 to TRBJ1-2; D not resolved. There are 13 residues in the CDR3. Germline V lookup: CDR1 SGDLS, CDR2 YYNGEE. V lost 0 bases and J lost 4, with 7 bases in between. CDR3 loop: CASSVEAGYGYTF. In nucleotides, the CDR3 is TGTGCCAGCAGCGTAGAGGCGGGCTATGGCTACACCTTC.

In this sample, this clone turned up a few times. V gene TRBV5-4 combines with J gene TRBJ1-1; the D is unclear. V lost 1 base to trimming and J lost 0 bases, with 7 bases between them. Germline CDR1 is SGHNT and CDR2 is YYREEE (reference sequence). The CDR3 has 14 amino acids. CDR3 nucleotide sequence: TGTGCCAGCAGCTTGAGGACCCTGAACACTGAAGCTTTCTTT. Translation: CASSLRTLNTEAFF.

The V call is TRBV28, the J call TRBJ1-1; unclear D gene. Trimming took off 3 bases at V and 0 bases at J, with 11 bases between the two ends. Germline CDR1 and CDR2: MDHEN and SYDVKM. CDR3 length: 15 amino acids. Here the CDR3 DNA reads TGTGCCAGCAGTTTGTCCAGGACGATGAACACTGAAGCTTTCTTT. Translating it yields CASSLSRTMNTEAFF.

The V and J genes are TRBV7-2 and TRBJ2-7, with TRBD1 matching 7 bases. The V and J ends lost 1 base and 3 bases, in that order; junction bases with no gene match: 6. In germline, CDR1 is SGHTA, CDR2 FQGNSA. There are 15 residues in the CDR3. CDR3 in amino acids: CASSLVQGNLYEQYF. CDR3 DNA: TGTGCCAGCAGCTTAGTACAGGGGAACCTCTACGAGCAGTACTTC.

This clone has just one count. The chain employs TRBV29-1 and TRBJ2-2; 8 bases fit TRBD1. The junction had 9 bases not matched to a gene; V was cut back by 3 bases and J by 3 bases. This CDR3 has 16 residues. Germline V gene sequence: CDR1 SQVTM, CDR2 ANQGSEA. The CDR3 loop is CSVEGTGTGDTGELFF. CDR3 in DNA: TGCAGCGTTGAGGGAACCGGGACAGGTGACACCGGGGAGCTGTTTTTT.

The rearrangement uses TRBV5-4 and TRBJ2-7, with D perhaps TRBD2 (5 bases). Germline V gene sequence: CDR1 SGHNT, CDR2 YYREEE (reference sequence). Trimming removed 4 bases from V and 0 bases from J, with 17 bases in between. CDR3 length: 16 amino acids. CDR3 sequence: CASSAESGRNSYEQYF. Here the CDR3 DNA reads TGTGCCAGCAGCGCAGAAAGCGGTCGAAACTCCTACGAGCAGTACTTC.

This sequence joins TRBV13 and TRBJ2-1; tentatively, D is TRBD1 (6 bases). V shed 1 base and J shed 6 bases, with 16 bases lying between them. The germline V gene has CDR1 PRHDT and CDR2 FYEKMQ (reference sequence). CDR3 size: 16 residues. The CDR3 loop reads CASSLDRALLGNEQFF. Here the CDR3 DNA reads TGTGCCAGCAGCTTAGACAGGGCCCTGTTAGGCAATGAGCAGTTCTTC. The full variable domain, in which reference TRBV13 and TRBJ2-1 provide the parts outside the CDR3, is AAGVIQSPRHLIKEKRETATLKCYPIPRHDTVYWYQQGPGQDPQFLISFYEKMQSDKGSIPDRFSAQQFSDYHSELNMSSLELGDSALYFCASSLDRALLGNEQFFGPGTRLTVL.

The chain is built from TRBV5-5 and TRBJ2-5; D gene uncertain. V lost 4 bases and J lost 2, with 9 bases in between. Germline CDR1 SGHKS, CDR2 YYEKEE (reference sequence). The CDR3 consists of 13 residues. The CDR3 reads CASSRVFQETQYF. The DNA for the CDR3 is TGTGCCAGCAGCCGGGTCTTTCAAGAGACCCAGTACTTC.

Here the CDR3 reads CASSEYINYGYTF. The CDR3 coding sequence is TGTGCCAGCAGTGAATATATCAACTATGGCTACACCTTC. The rearrangement uses TRBV25-1 and TRBJ1-2, with D hard to call. Germline V CDR1 and CDR2: MGHDK, SYGVNS. Trimming pared 0 bases from V and 2 bases from J, leaving 4 bases between. The CDR3 contains 13 residues.

The rearrangement uses TRBV7-8 and TRBJ2-5, with TRBD2 identical over 11 bases. J was trimmed by 5 bases and V by 4 bases; bases with no gene match: 6. This CDR3 contains 15 residues. Germline V gene lookup returns CDR1 SGHVS and CDR2 FQNEAQ. The CDR3 spells CASSSLAGGWETQYF. The CDR3 bases are TGTGCCAGCAGCTCATTAGCGGGAGGGTGGGAGACCCAGTACTTC.

The CDR3 DNA follows: TGCAGTGCTGGGCAGGGGGGGAAGTACTTC. The encoded protein is CSAGQGGKYF. V and J are TRBV20-1 and TRBJ2-5; tentatively, D is TRBD1 or TRBD2 (7 bases each). The CDR3 length is 10 residues. CDR1 is DFQATT, CDR2 SNEGSKA, per germline (reference sequence). Trimming shortened V by 5 bases and J by 12 bases, and 13 bases separated the two germline ends.

The chain carries TRBV5-6 and TRBJ1-6, with D possibly being TRBD1 (5 bases). This CDR3 region has 16 residues. V lost 0 bases, J lost 7 bases, and 14 bases lay in between. The germline CDR1 and CDR2 sequences are SGHDT and YYEEEE. The CDR3 nucleotides read TGTGCCAGCAGCTTGGGGCAGGGATGGGCAAATTCACCCCTCCACTTT. Protein: CASSLGQGWANSPLHF.

The CDR3 sequence is CSVVLFPTRTSYEQYF. The CDR3 nucleotides are TGCAGCGTTGTGTTATTTCCCACTCGAACCTCCTACGAGCAGTACTTC. V usage is TRBV29-1 and J usage is TRBJ2-7; D not resolved. Deletions cut 4 bases from V and 0 bases from J, with 19 bases between. Germline loops: CDR1 SQVTM, CDR2 ANQGSEA. This CDR3 is 16 amino acids long.

This chain uses TRBV27 with TRBJ2-7; 11 bases agree with TRBD2. The CDR3 consists of 15 residues. Germline loops: CDR1 MNHEY, CDR2 SMNVEV (reference sequence). J was trimmed by 6 bases and V by 6 bases; bases with no gene match: 10. Written as DNA, the CDR3 is TGTGCCAGCAGCAGGATAGCGGGAGGGCCTTGCGAGCAGTACTTC. This sequence encodes CASSRIAGGPCEQYF.